The 2 T cell receptor beta chains given below trace back to one sample, sequenced in a study of shared clonotypes between healthy human individuals. The data were produced by immunoSEQ multiplex PCR, yet TCRdb's version contains in-frame clones alone and is incomplete. The table lists roughly 96,000 clones, less than 60% of them singletons. Sequenced sample: PBMCs. These receptors were taken from a woman aged 40-49 years in good health. Some clones in this sample may be carry-over from other donors' samples.

This clone showed up just a few times. The chain is built from TRBV28 and TRBJ1-4; 7 nucleotides agree with TRBD1. This CDR3 spans 17 amino acids. CDR1 is MDHEN, CDR2 SYDVKM, per germline. V trimming: 2 bases; J trimming: 4 bases; junction bases outside the gene matches: 10. CDR3 nucleotide sequence: TGTGCCAGCAGTTTAGAGCCCCAGGACAGGCTTAATGAAAAACTGTTTTTT. Its protein product is CASSLEPQDRLNEKLFF.

In this sample, this clone turned up a few times. The rearrangement joins TRBV7-8 to TRBJ2-7, with D unclear. CDR3 length equals 14 residues. Trimming cost V 5 bases and J 0 bases, with 11 bases left between them. Germline CDR1 is SGHVS and CDR2 is FQNEAQ. The CDR3 protein is CASSPSSSSYEQYF. In DNA form, the CDR3 reads TGTGCCAGCAGCCCCTCCTCGAGCTCCTACGAGCAGTACTTC.